The T cell receptor beta chain described here comes from a study of blood T cell repertoires in COVID-19. Study overall: Some COVID-19 samples were acute and others convalescent; all came from the United States, Italy and Spain. T cells, B-cell-depleted T cells, or PBMCs supplied cDNA or gDNA.

Enrolled during active infection, Seattle patients were then followed longitudinally. This CDR3 is 13 amino acids long. CDR1 is MNHEY and CDR2 is SMNVEV in the germline V gene (reference sequence). V lost 8 bases and J lost 0, with 5 bases in between. Only one count was recorded for this clone. Data came from immunoSEQ multiplex PCR; TCRdb stores just in-frame clones and leaves some out. The table records 250,000 or so clones, around 87% of them present only once. The sequence was collected from a woman aged 55-69 years with COVID-19, enrolled during active disease. Sequencing was performed on peripheral blood. The rearrangement uses TRBV27 and TRBJ1-6; D call uncertain. The chain's CDR3 is CASSLSYNSPLHF. The DNA of the CDR3 is TGTGCCAGCTCACTCTCCTATAATTCACCCCTCCACTTT.